This TCR beta chain was observed in a study of T cells in Graves' hyperthyroidism and ophthalmopathy. There are many counts of this clonotype. From RNA transcripts, TCR beta CDR3 regions were amplified. The primer set for the first-round RT-PCR of the TCR CDR3 was HTBI. TCRdb reanalysed the multiplex PCR reads using MiXCR and keeps one entry per CDR3 protein. Of 300,000 to 450,000 distinct CDR3 sequences listed, approximately 15% are singletons. Hyperthyroidism, newly diagnosed and lasting under 2 months, affected patients aged 18 to 65. This CDR3 has 16 residues. V was pared by 4 bases and J by 0 bases, with 7 bases of the junction left unmatched. CDR1 and CDR2 from the germline V gene are ENHRY and SYGVKD.

The sequenced sample consisted of blood. J is TRBJ1-1 and V is TRBV10-3; 8 bases are shared with TRBD1. This receptor was identified in a woman younger than 35 with Graves' hyperthyroidism that later progressed to Graves' ophthalmopathy. CDR3 DNA: TGTGCCATCAGTGGCTTCGGACAGGGAATGAACACTGAAGCTTTCTTT. Translation gives CAISGFGQGMNTEAFF.